This TCR beta chain was sequenced in a study of post-analysis software for immune sequencing data. Study-wide background: As for disease course, relapsing-remitting, secondary progressive and progressive-relapsing multiple sclerosis were all included.

Turning to this clonotype: The antigen remains unidentified.

Unique molecular identifiers had been added to the TCR beta cDNA libraries. TCRdb redid the calling of the PCR reads with MiXCR, one entry per CDR3 protein. The profile shows 600,000 to 700,000 distinct CDR3 sequences, over 45% of them singletons. Trimming took 5 bases from V and 7 from J; bases not matched to a gene: 6. The germline gives CDR1 SGHTA, CDR2 FQGNSA. The CDR3 length is 14 residues. Study-level results: The normalized Chao1 diversity of multiple sclerosis patients was significantly lower than that of controls. Under the F measure, samples that were prepared in one batch clustered strongly together. The study found TRBV5-6, TRBV5-1 and TRBV20-1 among a few TRBV segments more frequent in patients than controls.

This sequence was found in a girl aged 2 to 10 with multiple sclerosis. The sample consisted of blood. The V gene is TRBV7-2, the J gene TRBJ2-1; TRBD1 matches at 9 bases. This CDR3 is CASSQRQGGNEQFF. The CDR3, as DNA: TGTGCCAGCAGCCAAAGACAGGGGGGGAATGAGCAGTTCTTC.